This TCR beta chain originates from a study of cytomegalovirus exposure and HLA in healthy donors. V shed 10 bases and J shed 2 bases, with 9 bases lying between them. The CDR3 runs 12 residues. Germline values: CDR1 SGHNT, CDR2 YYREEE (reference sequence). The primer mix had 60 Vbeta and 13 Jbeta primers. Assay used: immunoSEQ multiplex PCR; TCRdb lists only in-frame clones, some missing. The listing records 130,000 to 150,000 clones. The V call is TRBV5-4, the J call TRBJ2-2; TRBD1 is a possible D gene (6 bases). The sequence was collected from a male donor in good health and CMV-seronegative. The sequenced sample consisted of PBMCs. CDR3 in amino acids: CAEGVNTGELFF. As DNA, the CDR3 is TGTGCCGAGGGGGTTAACACCGGGGAGCTGTTTTTT.